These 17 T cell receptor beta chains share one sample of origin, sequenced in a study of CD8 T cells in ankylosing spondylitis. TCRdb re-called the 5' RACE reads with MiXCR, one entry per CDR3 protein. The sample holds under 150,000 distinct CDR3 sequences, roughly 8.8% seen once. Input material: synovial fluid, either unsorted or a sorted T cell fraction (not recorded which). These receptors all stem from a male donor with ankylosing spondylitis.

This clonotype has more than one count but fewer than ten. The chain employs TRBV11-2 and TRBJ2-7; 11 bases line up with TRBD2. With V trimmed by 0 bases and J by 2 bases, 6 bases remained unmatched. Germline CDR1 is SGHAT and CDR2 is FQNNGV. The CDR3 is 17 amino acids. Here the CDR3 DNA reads TGTGCCAGCAGCTTAGAGGCTAGCGGGGGGCTAACCTACGAGCAGTACTTC. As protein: CASSLEASGGLTYEQYF.

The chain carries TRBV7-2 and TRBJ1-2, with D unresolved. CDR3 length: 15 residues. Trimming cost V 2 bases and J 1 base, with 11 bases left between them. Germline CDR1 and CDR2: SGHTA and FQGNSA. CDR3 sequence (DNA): TGTGCCAGCAGCTTACAGGAAGCCCTTAACTATGGCTACACCTTC. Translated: CASSLQEALNYGYTF.

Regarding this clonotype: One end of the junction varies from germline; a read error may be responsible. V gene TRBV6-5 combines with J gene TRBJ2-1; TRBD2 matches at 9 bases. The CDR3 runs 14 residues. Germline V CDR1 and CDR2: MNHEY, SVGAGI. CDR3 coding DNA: TGTGCCAGCAGTTACTCGAGGTCTAGCGGGACGCTCAGCTTC. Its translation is CASSYSRSSGTLSF.

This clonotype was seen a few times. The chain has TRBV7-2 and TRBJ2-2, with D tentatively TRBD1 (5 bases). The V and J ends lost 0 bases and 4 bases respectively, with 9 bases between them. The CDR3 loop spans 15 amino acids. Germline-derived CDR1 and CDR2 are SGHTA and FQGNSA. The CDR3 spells CASSLARVVTGELFF. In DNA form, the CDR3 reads TGTGCCAGCAGCTTAGCCAGGGTGGTCACCGGGGAGCTGTTTTTT.

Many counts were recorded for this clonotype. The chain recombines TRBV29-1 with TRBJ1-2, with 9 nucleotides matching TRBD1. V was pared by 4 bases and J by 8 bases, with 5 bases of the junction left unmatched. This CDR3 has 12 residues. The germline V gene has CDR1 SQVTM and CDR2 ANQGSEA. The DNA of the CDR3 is TGCAGCGTTGTCGGACAGGGGAACGGCTACACCTTC. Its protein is CSVVGQGNGYTF.

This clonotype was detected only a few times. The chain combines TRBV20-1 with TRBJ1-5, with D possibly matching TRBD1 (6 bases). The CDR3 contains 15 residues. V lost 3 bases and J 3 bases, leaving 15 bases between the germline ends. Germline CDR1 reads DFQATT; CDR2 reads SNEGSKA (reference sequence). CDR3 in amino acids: CSARSEQGPNQPQHF. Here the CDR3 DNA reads TGCAGTGCTAGGAGTGAACAGGGTCCCAATCAGCCCCAGCATTTT.

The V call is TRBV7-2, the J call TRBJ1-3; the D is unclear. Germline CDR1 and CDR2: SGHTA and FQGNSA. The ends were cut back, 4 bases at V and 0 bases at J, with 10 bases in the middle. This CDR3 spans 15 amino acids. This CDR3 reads CASSYRATSGNTIYF. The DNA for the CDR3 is TGTGCCAGCAGCTATAGGGCTACCTCTGGAAACACCATATATTTT.

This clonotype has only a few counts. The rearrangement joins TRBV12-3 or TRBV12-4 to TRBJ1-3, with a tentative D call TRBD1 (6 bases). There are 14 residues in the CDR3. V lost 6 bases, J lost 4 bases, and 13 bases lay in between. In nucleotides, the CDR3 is TGTGCCAGCAGCCAACAGGGTACGGGAAACACCATATATTTT. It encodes CASSQQGTGNTIYF.

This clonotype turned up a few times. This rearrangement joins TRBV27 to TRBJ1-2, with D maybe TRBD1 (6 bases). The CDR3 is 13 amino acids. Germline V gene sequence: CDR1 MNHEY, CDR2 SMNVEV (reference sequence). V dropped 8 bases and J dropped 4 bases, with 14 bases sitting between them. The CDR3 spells CASGDRNLYGYTF. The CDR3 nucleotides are TGTGCCAGCGGAGACAGGAACCTCTATGGCTACACCTTC.

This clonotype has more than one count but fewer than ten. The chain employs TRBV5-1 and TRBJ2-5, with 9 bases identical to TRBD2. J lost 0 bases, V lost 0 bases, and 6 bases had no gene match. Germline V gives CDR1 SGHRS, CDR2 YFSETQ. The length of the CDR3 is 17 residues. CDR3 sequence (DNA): TGCGCCAGCAGCTTGGGGCTAGCGGGGATTGACCAAGAGACCCAGTACTTC. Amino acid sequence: CASSLGLAGIDQETQYF. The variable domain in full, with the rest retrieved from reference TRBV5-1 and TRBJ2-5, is KAGVTQTPRYLIKTRGQQVTLSCSPISGHRSVSWYQQTPGQGLQFLFEYFSETQRNKGNFPGRFSGRQFSNSRSEMNVSTLELGDSALYLCASSLGLAGIDQETQYFGPGTRLLVL.

Here the CDR3 reads CASSPGRMNTEAFF. CDR3 nucleotides: TGTGCCAGCAGCCCGGGACGGATGAACACTGAAGCTTTCTTT. This chain joins TRBV5-5 and TRBJ1-1; D is perhaps TRBD1 (5 bases). The CDR3 runs to 14 residues. Germline CDR1 reads SGHKS; CDR2 reads YYEKEE (reference sequence). V lost 4 bases and J 0 bases, leaving 10 bases between the germline ends.

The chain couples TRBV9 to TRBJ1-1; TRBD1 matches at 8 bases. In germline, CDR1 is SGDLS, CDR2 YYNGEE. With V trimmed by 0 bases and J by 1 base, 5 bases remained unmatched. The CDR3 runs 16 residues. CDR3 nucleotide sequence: TGTGCCAGCAGCGTAGCCCCCGGGACAGGGAACACTGAAGCTTTCTTT. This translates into CASSVAPGTGNTEAFF.

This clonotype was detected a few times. CDR3 sequence reads: CATMGQGYTEAFF. CDR3 DNA: TGTGCCACCATGGGGCAGGGGTACACTGAAGCTTTCTTT. The chain is built from TRBV25-1 and TRBJ1-1; D is possibly TRBD1 (6 bases). The V gene's germline CDR1 is MGHDK and CDR2 SYGVNS. The CDR3 sequence is 13 residues long. V gave up 10 bases and J gave up 3 bases, with 15 bases separating them.

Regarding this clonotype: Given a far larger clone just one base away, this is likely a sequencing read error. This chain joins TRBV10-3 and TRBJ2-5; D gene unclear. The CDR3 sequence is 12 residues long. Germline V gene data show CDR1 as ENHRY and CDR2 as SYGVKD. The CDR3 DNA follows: TGTACCATCAGTGAATCCCAAGAGACCCAGTACTTC. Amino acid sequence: CTISESQETQYF.

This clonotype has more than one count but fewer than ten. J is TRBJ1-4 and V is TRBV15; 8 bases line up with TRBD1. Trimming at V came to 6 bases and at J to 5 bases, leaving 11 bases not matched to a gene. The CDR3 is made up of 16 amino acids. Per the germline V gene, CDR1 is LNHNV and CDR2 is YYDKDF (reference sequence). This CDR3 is CATRPLGAGGNEKLFF. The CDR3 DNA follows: TGTGCCACCAGGCCTTTGGGTGCAGGGGGCAATGAAAAACTGTTTTTT. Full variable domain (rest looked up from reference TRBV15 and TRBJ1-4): DAMVIQNPRYQVTQFGKPVTLSCSQTLNHNVMYWYQQKSSQAPKLLFHYYDKDFNNEADTPDNFQSRRPNTSFCFLDIRSPGLGDTAMYLCATRPLGAGGNEKLFFGSGTQLSVL.

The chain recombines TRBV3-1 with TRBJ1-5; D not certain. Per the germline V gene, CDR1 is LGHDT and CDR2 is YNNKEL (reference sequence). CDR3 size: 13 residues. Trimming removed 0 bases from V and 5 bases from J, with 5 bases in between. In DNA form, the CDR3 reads TGTGCCAGCAGCCAAGATGCGGATCAGCCCCAGCATTTT. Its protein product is CASSQDADQPQHF.

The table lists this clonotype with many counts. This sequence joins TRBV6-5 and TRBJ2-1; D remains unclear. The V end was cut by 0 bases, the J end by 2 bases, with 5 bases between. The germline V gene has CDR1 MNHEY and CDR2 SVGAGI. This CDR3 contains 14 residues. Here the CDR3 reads CASSYSGTYNEQFF. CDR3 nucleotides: TGTGCCAGCAGTTACTCGGGGACCTACAATGAGCAGTTCTTC.